A selection of T cell receptor beta chains follows, all from one sample in a study of cytomegalovirus exposure and HLA in healthy donors. TCRdb's table, derived via immunoSEQ multiplex PCR, lists solely in-frame clones and lacks some. This sample yields 150,000 or so clones, of which around 75% are seen a single time; 1.5% to 2% belongs to the top ten. Sequenced material: PBMCs. The receptors originated from a woman younger than 30 in good health and CMV-seronegative. CDR3s include the opening cysteine and the closing phenylalanine or tryptophan. A D gene is named only where the DNA matches it firmly. Rows may omit the clone size; those that give it use once, few, many or a size class.

>TRBV7-2|few|TRBJ1-5|TRBD1
TGTGCCAGCAGCTTAGACGCAGGGGGTGGTCAGCCCCAGCATTTT
CASSLDAGGGQPQHF
>TRBV7-2|-|TRBJ1-2|TRBD1
TGTGCCAGCAGCTACTCAGGGGGCGCAGGAGGCTACACCTTC
CASSYSGGAGGYTF
>TRBV2|-|TRBJ1-2|TRBD1
TGTGCCAGCAGTGTCCCACCGCTCCGATTCACCGGGGATACAGGTCAGGGGGACTATGGCTACACCTTC
CASSVPPLRFTGDTGQGDYGYTF
>TRBV28|-|TRBJ1-2|-
TGTGCCAGCAGTCTTGAGACACTCTATGGCTACACCTTC
CASSLETLYGYTF
>TRBV9|-|TRBJ2-3|TRBD2
TGTGCCAGCAGCGTAGCGCACGGGAGGGCCGGAGCTGTCCAAGATACGCAGTATTTT
CASSVAHGRAGAVQDTQYF
>TRBV11-3|-|TRBJ1-3|-
TGTGCCAGCACCCACGGTCGCGGTGGAAACACCATATATTTT
CASTHGRGGNTIYF
>TRBV6-1|-|TRBJ1-2|-
TGTGCCAGCAACCTGGGGGGGGGCGGCTACACCTTC
CASNLGGGGYTF
>TRBV6-5|-|TRBJ1-2|TRBD1
TGTGCCAGCAGGAGAGGACAGGGGACGACTAAGGGCTACACCTTC
CASRRGQGTTKGYTF
>TRBV4-1|-|TRBJ1-2|TRBD1
TGCGCCAGCAGCCAAGGATGGACAGGACCCCCTAACTATGGCTACACCTTC
CASSQGWTGPPNYGYTF
>TRBV7-2|-|TRBJ1-1|-
TGTGCCAGCAGCTTAGGTAGGCAGGGAGCTTTCTTT
CASSLGRQGAFF
>TRBV16|few|TRBJ1-2|TRBD1
TGTGCCAGCAGCCGCTCGGGACAGGGAAACTATGGCTACACCTTC
CASSRSGQGNYGYTF
>TRBV19|-|TRBJ1-1|-
TGTGCCAGTAGTATAAGCAGGGGAAGCGCTGAAGCTTTCTTT
CASSISRGSAEAFF
>TRBV7-9|-|TRBJ1-1|-
TGTGCCAGCAGCTCTCGGGGGGGGGCTCTCAGCAGCTCTGAAGCTTTCTTT
CASSSRGGALSSSEAFF
>TRBV7-9|-|TRBJ2-3|-
TGTGCCAGCAGCTTAGAGGGGGTCACAGATACGCAGTATTTT
CASSLEGVTDTQYF
>TRBV5-1|-|TRBJ1-1|-
TGCGCCAGCAGTAGGGACACCTTCAGAGCGAACACTGAAGCTTTCTTT
CASSRDTFRANTEAFF
>TRBV6-5|-|TRBJ2-3|-
TGTGCCAGCAGTTACGCGAGGGCAGATACGCAGTATTTT
CASSYARADTQYF
>TRBV5-4|-|TRBJ2-5|TRBD2
TGTGCCAGCAGCCCAAGCATGGGGACTAGCGCAGAGACCCAGTACTTC
CASSPSMGTSAETQYF
>TRBV29-1|few|TRBJ1-2|-
TGCAGCGTTGAAGATTGGGGCCTCTATGGCTACACCTTC
CSVEDWGLYGYTF
>TRBV5-1|-|TRBJ1-1|-
TGCGCCAGCAGCTTGGAAGGGAGCACTGAAGCTTTCTTT
CASSLEGSTEAFF
>TRBV7-2|-|TRBJ1-2|TRBD1
TGTGCCAGCAGCGTCCAGGGGGCGGATGGCTACACCTTC
CASSVQGADGYTF
>TRBV18|-|TRBJ2-5|TRBD2
TGTGCCAGCTCACCTCGTCTAGCGGGGGGGCGTGAGACCCAGTACTTC
CASSPRLAGGRETQYF
>TRBV11-2|few|TRBJ2-1|TRBD2
TGTGCCAGCAGCTTAGGGGGGACTAGTCATCTCAATGAGCAGTTCTTC
CASSLGGTSHLNEQFF
>TRBV18|-|TRBJ1-2|TRBD1
TGTGCCAGCTCACCAGGACAGGCCGACTATGGCTACACCTTC
CASSPGQADYGYTF
>TRBV18|-|TRBJ1-4|TRBD1
TGTGCCAGCAAATTCAGACAGGGCGATGAAAAACTGTTTTTT
CASKFRQGDEKLFF
>TRBV18|few|TRBJ1-2|-
TGTGCCAGCTCACCACCGGAACAGCTTGGCTACACCTTC
CASSPPEQLGYTF
>TRBV7-2|few|TRBJ2-5|TRBD2
TGTGCCAGCATACGGGCTAGCGGAAAAGAGACCCAGTACTTC
CASIRASGKETQYF
>TRBV5-6|-|TRBJ1-6|-
TGTGCCAGCAGGGTACAGGGCTCCTATAATTCACCCCTCCACTTT
CASRVQGSYNSPLHF
>TRBV7-2|few|TRBJ1-4|-
TGTGCCAGCAGTTTTAGGAGGTCAACTAATGAAAAACTGTTTTTT
CASSFRRSTNEKLFF
>TRBV7-9|-|TRBJ2-1|TRBD1
TGTGCCAGCAGCTTAGGACAGGGAACCTACAATGAGCAGTTCTTC
CASSLGQGTYNEQFF
>TRBV10-3|-|TRBJ1-3|-
TGTGCCATCAGTGACAGGGACTCTGGAAACACCATATATTTT
CAISDRDSGNTIYF
>TRBV11-2|few|TRBJ1-1|-
TGTGCCAGCAGCTTACTAGGACAGAAAAAGACCACTGAAGCTTTCTTT
CASSLLGQKKTTEAFF
>TRBV29-1|-|TRBJ1-4|-
TGCAGCGTTGAAGAGCTAGTAGCGGGGACTAATGAAAAACTGTTTTTT
CSVEELVAGTNEKLFF
>TRBV28|-|TRBJ1-2|TRBD1
TGTGCCAGCAGAGGGGGACAGGGGGCAAGGAGCTACACCTTC
CASRGGQGARSYTF
>TRBV4-2|-|TRBJ2-1|TRBD2
TGTGCCAGCATGGTACTAGCGGGGTCGGGCAATGAGCAGTTCTTC
CASMVLAGSGNEQFF
>TRBV7-9|-|TRBJ1-2|TRBD1
TGTTCCAGCAGCTCTGAACTTGGGACAGGGGAAGGCTACACCTTC
CSSSSELGTGEGYTF
>TRBV25-1|few|TRBJ2-1|-
TGTGCCAGCAGTGGGGGGGTCTCCTACAATGAGCAGTTCTTC
CASSGGVSYNEQFF
>TRBV2|once|TRBJ1-6|-
TGTGCCAGCAGAGGCGAGGGTACGGGATCACCCCTCCACTTT
CASRGEGTGSPLHF
>TRBV19|-|TRBJ1-2|-
TGTGCCAGTAGTATGCCGGGGGGGAGAGGAGGTTCTGGCTATGGCTACACCTTC
CASSMPGGRGGSGYGYTF
>TRBV29-1|-|TRBJ2-1|TRBD2
TGCAGCGGGGGACTAGCGGGAGTCCTTTACAATGAGCAGTTCTTC
CSGGLAGVLYNEQFF
>TRBV29-1|-|TRBJ2-5|-
TGCAGCGTTGAAGCCCAGGGTGGCCAAGAGACCCAGTACTTC
CSVEAQGGQETQYF
>TRBV5-1|-|TRBJ1-5|-
TGCGCCAGCAGCTTGGGGGCTCCAGGGGGCAATCAGCCCCAGCATTTT
CASSLGAPGGNQPQHF
>TRBV5-4|few|TRBJ2-7|-
TGTGCCAGCAGCTCGCCAAACGCCAGGGGTCGTGAGCAGTACTTC
CASSSPNARGREQYF
>TRBV15|-|TRBJ2-1|-
TGTGCCACCAGCAGAGATGCAGGGGGGTTAGAGCAGTTCTTC
CATSRDAGGLEQFF
>TRBV4-2|-|TRBJ2-1|-
TGTGCCAGCAGCCAAGCTGAGGGGGGGCCCTACAATGAGCAGTTCTTC
CASSQAEGGPYNEQFF
>TRBV7-9|-|TRBJ2-6|TRBD1
TGTGCCAGCAGCCTACCGACAGGGAGCTCTGGGGCCAACGTCCTGACTTTC
CASSLPTGSSGANVLTF